Each of the 17 T cell receptor beta chains below was sequenced from the same sample in a study of shared clonotypes between healthy human individuals. Data came from immunoSEQ multiplex PCR; TCRdb stores just in-frame clones and leaves some out. The profile shows approximately 250,000 clones, 60% to 80% of them singletons. The sequencing input was memory CD4+ T cells sorted from blood. Sample subset: CD45RA-negative fraction. These receptors came from a man younger than 40 in good health.

This clone occurred once. This chain joins TRBV19 and TRBJ1-2; no definite D call. V was trimmed by 4 bases and J by 5 bases, leaving 8 bases between them. The CDR3 runs to 12 residues. Germline assignment: CDR1 LNHDA and CDR2 SQIVND (reference sequence). CDR3 sequence reads: CASSNGGYGYTF. CDR3 DNA sequence: TGTGCCAGTAGTAACGGAGGGTATGGCTACACCTTC.

V is TRBV9 and J is TRBJ2-1; no reliable D call. The CDR3 consists of 15 residues. V lost 4 bases and J lost 2, with 13 bases in between. Germline V CDR1 and CDR2: SGDLS, YYNGEE. The CDR3 spells CASSFSTDPYNEQFF. The CDR3 DNA reads TGTGCCAGCAGCTTTTCGACGGACCCCTACAATGAGCAGTTCTTC.

V and J are TRBV5-1 and TRBJ2-1; TRBD1 is a possible D gene (5 bases). The ends were cut back, 0 bases at V and 3 bases at J, with 7 bases in the middle. CDR1 is SGHRS, CDR2 YFSETQ, per germline. This CDR3 is built from 14 residues. This CDR3 reads CASSLATGYNEQFF. The CDR3 DNA sequence: TGCGCCAGCAGCTTGGCCACAGGCTACAATGAGCAGTTCTTC.

The V and J genes are TRBV6-5 and TRBJ2-7; D unclear. This CDR3 comprises 14 residues. Germline CDR1 and CDR2: MNHEY and SVGAGI. V was trimmed by 0 bases and J by 6 bases, leaving 12 bases between them. CDR3 protein: CASSYSVAVVEQYF. CDR3 coding DNA: TGTGCCAGCAGTTACTCGGTCGCTGTCGTCGAGCAGTACTTC.

The chain joins TRBV7-9 to TRBJ2-7; 15 bases are shared with TRBD2. The V segment lost 4 bases and the J segment 3 bases; nucleotides outside the gene matches: 4. In germline, CDR1 is SEHNR, CDR2 FQNEAQ (reference sequence). This CDR3 has 16 residues. The CDR3 reads CASSSGLAGGGYEQYF. The CDR3 DNA sequence: TGTGCCAGCAGCTCGGGACTAGCGGGAGGAGGCTACGAGCAGTACTTC.

Notes on this clone: One base away lies a much larger clone, so this may be a sequencing read error. The sample holds other DNA sequences that translate to the same CDR3. CDR3 region: CASSRTSRSAIQETQYF. CDR3 nucleotides: TGTGCCAGCAGCCGTACCTCGAGGTCGGCAATCCAAGAAACCCAGTACTTC. This rearrangement joins TRBV9 to TRBJ2-5; the D is unclear. The CDR3 is 17 residues long. The germline gives CDR1 SGDLS, CDR2 YYNGEE.

The rearrangement links TRBV5-6 to TRBJ2-3; D is ambiguous. The length of the CDR3 is 13 residues. CDR1 SGHDT and CDR2 YYEEEE come from the germline V gene. V gave up 1 base and J gave up 6 bases, with 9 bases separating them. The CDR3 reads CASSLIVVDTQYF. Here the CDR3 DNA reads TGTGCCAGCAGCTTGATAGTTGTGGATACGCAGTATTTT.

The V call is TRBV19, the J call TRBJ2-3, with D possibly being TRBD1 or TRBD2 (5 bases each). Germline CDR1 is LNHDA and CDR2 is SQIVND (reference sequence). The length of the CDR3 is 15 residues. V lost 9 bases and J 1 base, leaving 17 bases between the germline ends. The CDR3 spells CASQSPGTGTDTQYF. DNA of the CDR3: TGTGCCAGCCAATCCCCCGGGACGGGCACAGATACGCAGTATTTT.

The chain is built from TRBV27 and TRBJ2-1; 9 nucleotides agree with TRBD2. Germline V gives CDR1 MNHEY, CDR2 SMNVEV (reference sequence). V shed 5 bases and J 0 bases; nucleotides not matched to a gene: 5. This CDR3 comprises 16 residues. The CDR3 here is CASSPTTSGSYNEQFF. The CDR3 coding sequence is TGTGCCAGCAGTCCCACGACTAGCGGCTCCTACAATGAGCAGTTCTTC.

A few counts support this clone. The CDR3 coding sequence is TGTGCCAGCTCACCACCAGAGCAGGGCGCCATGAACACTGAAGCTTTCTTT. This encodes CASSPPEQGAMNTEAFF. V gene TRBV18 combines with J gene TRBJ1-1, with D possibly TRBD1 on 5 matching bases. Germline assignment: CDR1 KGHSH and CDR2 LQKENI. This CDR3 is 17 amino acids long. Trimming took 0 bases from V and 0 from J, leaving 14 bases between them.

CDR3 amino acids: CASSLAGSPGETQYF. The CDR3 nucleotides are TGTGCCAGCAGCTTAGCAGGCTCCCCAGGGGAGACCCAGTACTTC. V usage is TRBV11-3 and J usage is TRBJ2-5; a possible D gene is TRBD1 (5 bases). The CDR3 covers 15 residues. Between the trimmed V and J ends, which lost 1 base and 5 bases, there was a span of 14 bases. CDR1 SGHNT and CDR2 YENEEA come from the germline V gene.

This sequence joins TRBV14 and TRBJ2-2, with 7 bases matching TRBD2. Germline V lookup: CDR1 SGHDN, CDR2 FVKESK. The CDR3 extends over 15 amino acids. After removal of 1 base from V and 6 bases from J, the junction contained 5 bases not matched to a gene. The CDR3: CASSQVLGGAGELFF. The CDR3 coding sequence is TGTGCCAGCAGCCAAGTTCTGGGAGGGGCCGGGGAGCTGTTTTTT.

This clone has more than one count but fewer than ten. The gene calls are TRBV4-1 and TRBJ2-1; possible D gene TRBD1, 5 bases. The CDR3 totals 15 residues. Per the germline V gene, CDR1 is MGHRA and CDR2 is YSYEKL. V was cut by 1 base and J by 2 bases, with 9 bases left in between. The CDR3 sequence is CASSQGGVTYNEQFF. CDR3 bases: TGCGCCAGCAGCCAAGGGGGCGTTACCTACAATGAGCAGTTCTTC.

The CDR3 loop reads CASSFLGTSIGELFF. The DNA for the CDR3 is TGTGCCAGCAGTTTCCTGGGGACTAGCATCGGGGAGCTGTTTTTT. The chain joins TRBV28 to TRBJ2-2; the match to TRBD2 covers 9 bases. With 3 bases clipped from V and 7 bases from J, the junction kept 6 bases outside the gene matches. Germline lookup yields CDR1 MDHEN and CDR2 SYDVKM. The CDR3 is 15 residues long.

The chain links TRBV13 to TRBJ2-1; D may be TRBD1 (5 bases). The CDR3 covers 12 residues. Germline V lookup: CDR1 PRHDT, CDR2 FYEKMQ (reference sequence). V lost 6 bases to trimming and J lost 10 bases, with 13 bases between them. The CDR3 DNA reads as TGTGCCAGCAGTGCACAGACAGAAGAGCAGTTCTTC. Translated, it gives CASSAQTEEQFF.

The genes are TRBV19 and TRBJ2-1, with D possibly being TRBD2 (6 bases). The germline gives CDR1 LNHDA, CDR2 SQIVND (reference sequence). This CDR3 has 14 amino acids. V lost 3 bases and J lost 9, with 15 bases in between. This CDR3 is CASSIASVSPEQFF. CDR3 nucleotide sequence: TGTGCCAGTAGTATTGCTAGCGTCTCACCTGAGCAGTTCTTC.

This clone was seen a few times. The V and J genes are TRBV27 and TRBJ1-5; D is unresolved. Germline CDR1 MNHEY, CDR2 SMNVEV (reference sequence). The CDR3 sequence is 17 residues long. With 3 bases removed from V and 0 bases from J, the gap between germline ends came to 15 bases. CDR3 loop: CASSFGLAGYSNQPQHF. The CDR3 DNA is TGTGCCAGCAGTTTCGGTCTAGCGGGGTATAGCAATCAGCCCCAGCATTTT.